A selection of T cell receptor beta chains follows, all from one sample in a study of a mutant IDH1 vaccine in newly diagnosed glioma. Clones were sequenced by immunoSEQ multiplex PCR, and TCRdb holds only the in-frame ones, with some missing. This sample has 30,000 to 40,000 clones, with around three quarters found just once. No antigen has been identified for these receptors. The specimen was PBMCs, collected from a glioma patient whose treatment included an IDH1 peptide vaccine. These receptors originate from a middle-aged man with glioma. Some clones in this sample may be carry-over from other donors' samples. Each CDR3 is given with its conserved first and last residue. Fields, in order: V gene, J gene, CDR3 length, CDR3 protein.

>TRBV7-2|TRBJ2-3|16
CASSLIGGGGTDTQYF
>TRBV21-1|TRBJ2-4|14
CASSTRTVKNIQYF
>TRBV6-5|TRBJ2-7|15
CASSYDRLGSWEQYF
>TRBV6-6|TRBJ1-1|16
CASSSGNRVAHTEAFF
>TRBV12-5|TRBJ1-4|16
CASGLSTRAGGEKLFF
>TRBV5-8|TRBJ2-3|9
CASSDTQYF
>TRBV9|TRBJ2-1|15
CASSVELAGYNEQFF
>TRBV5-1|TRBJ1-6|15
CASSFLDGRNSPLHF
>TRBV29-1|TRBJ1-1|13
CSITGLGNTEAFF
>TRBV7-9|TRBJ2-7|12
CASSLNTREQYF
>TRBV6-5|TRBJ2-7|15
CASSYSMDVTYEQYF
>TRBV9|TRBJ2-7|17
CASSVKDGHPGPYEQYF
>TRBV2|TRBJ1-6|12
CASSEGASPLHF
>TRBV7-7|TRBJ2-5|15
CASSLSAGGRETQYF
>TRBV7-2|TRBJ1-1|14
CASSFSGLRYEAFF
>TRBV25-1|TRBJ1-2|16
CASRGNRGQEDYGYTF
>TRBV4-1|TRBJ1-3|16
CASSRTQGVPGNTIYF
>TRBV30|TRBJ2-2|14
CAWSRGGVGGELFF
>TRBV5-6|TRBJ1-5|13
CASSLGDNQPQHF
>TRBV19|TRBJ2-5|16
CASSTLSQGAAQTQYF
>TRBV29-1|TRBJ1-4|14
CSVEGDRGNEKLFF
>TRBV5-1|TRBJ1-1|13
CASSAGPQSLAFF
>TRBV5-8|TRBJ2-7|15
CASSPLQGASYEQYF
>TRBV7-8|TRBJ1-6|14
CASRGQEYNSPLHF
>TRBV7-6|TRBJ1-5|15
CASSFSGQGGQPQHF
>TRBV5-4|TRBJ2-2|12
CASSSLAGELFF
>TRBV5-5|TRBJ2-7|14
CASSSRTSGPALYF
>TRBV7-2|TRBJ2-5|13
CASSLVRGETQYF
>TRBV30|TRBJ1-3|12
CAWTAQGNTIYF
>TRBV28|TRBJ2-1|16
CASSRDGASSSNEQFF
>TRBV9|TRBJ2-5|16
CASSSRQGGIQETQYF
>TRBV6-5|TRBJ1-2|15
CASSYDPGARYGYTF
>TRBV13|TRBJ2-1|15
CASSPRLRSRDEQFF
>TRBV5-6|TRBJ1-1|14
CASSGDTGNTEAFF
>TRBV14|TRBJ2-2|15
CASSQRRADTGELFF
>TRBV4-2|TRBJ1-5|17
CASSQDQEGVNNQPQHF
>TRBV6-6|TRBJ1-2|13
CASIYRVGYGYTF
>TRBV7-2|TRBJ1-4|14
CASSLGPNNEKLFF
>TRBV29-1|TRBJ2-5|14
CSVPGYPYQETQYF
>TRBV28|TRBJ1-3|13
CATRVGSGNTIYF
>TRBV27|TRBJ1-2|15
CASSPWTGSPYGYTF